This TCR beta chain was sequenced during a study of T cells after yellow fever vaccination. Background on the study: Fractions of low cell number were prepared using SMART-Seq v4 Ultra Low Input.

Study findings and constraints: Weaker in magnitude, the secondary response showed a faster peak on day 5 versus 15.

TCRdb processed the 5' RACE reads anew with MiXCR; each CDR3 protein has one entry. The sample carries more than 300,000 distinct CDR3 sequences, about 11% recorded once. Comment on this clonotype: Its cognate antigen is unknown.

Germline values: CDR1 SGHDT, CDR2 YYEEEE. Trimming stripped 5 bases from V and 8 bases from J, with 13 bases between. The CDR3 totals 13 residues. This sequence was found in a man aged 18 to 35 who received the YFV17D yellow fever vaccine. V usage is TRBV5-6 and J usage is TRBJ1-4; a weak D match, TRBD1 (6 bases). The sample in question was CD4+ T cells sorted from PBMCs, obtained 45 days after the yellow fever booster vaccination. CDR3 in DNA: TGTGCCAGCAGTACAGGGCCGCGCGAAAAACTGTTTTTT. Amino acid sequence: CASSTGPREKLFF.